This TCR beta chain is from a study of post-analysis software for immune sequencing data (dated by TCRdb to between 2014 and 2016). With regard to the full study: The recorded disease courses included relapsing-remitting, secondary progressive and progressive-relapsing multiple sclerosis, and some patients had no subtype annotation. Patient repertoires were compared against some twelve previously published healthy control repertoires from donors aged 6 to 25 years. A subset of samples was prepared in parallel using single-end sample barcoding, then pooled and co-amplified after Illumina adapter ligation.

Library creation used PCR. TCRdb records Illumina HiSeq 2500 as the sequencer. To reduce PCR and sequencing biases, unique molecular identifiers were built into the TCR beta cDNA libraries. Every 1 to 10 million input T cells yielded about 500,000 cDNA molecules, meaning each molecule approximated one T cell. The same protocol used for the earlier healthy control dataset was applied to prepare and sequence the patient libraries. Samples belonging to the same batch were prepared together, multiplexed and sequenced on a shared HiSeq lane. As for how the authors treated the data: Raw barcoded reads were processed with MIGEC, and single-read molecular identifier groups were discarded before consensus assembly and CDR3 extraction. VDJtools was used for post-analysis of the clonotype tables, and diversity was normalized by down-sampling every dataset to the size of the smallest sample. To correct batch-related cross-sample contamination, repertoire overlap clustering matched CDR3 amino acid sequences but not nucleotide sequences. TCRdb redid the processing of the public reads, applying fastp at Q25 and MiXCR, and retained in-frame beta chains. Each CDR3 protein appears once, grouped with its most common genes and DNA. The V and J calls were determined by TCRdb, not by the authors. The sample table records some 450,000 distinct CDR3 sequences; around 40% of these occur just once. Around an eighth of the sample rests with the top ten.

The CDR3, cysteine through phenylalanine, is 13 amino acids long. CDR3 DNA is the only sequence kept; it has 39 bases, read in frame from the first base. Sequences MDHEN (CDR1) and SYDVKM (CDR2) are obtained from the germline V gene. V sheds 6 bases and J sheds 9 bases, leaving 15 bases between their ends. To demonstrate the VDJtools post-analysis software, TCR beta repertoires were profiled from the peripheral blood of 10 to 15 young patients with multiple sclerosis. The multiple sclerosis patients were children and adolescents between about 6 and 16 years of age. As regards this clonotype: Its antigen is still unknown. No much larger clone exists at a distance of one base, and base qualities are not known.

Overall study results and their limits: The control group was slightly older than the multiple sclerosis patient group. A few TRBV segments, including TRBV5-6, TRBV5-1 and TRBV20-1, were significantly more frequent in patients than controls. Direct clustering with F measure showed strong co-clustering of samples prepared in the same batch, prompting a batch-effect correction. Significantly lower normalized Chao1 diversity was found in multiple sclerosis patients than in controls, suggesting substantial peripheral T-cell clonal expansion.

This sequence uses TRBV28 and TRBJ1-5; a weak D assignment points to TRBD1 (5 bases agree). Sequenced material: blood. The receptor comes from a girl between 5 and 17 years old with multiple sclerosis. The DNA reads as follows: TGTGCCAGCAGGGGACGCCGCGGGGGGCCCCAGCATTTT. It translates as CASRGRRGGPQHF.